The rows below give T cell receptor beta chains drawn from one sample of a study of cytomegalovirus exposure and HLA in healthy donors. Some clones are missing from TCRdb's copy, which holds only in-frame ones; the method was immunoSEQ multiplex PCR. The repertoire consists of about 130,000 clones, with around four fifths occurring once and the leading ten covering over 4.5%. The source material was PBMCs. The receptors were sampled from a woman in her thirties or forties in good health and CMV-seropositive. CDR3s include the opening cysteine and the closing phenylalanine or tryptophan. A D gene is named only where the DNA matches it firmly. A clone size is listed for some rows: how often the clone was seen (once, few, many), or a class if it is expanded.

clone_size	v_call	j_call	d_call	cdr3_nt	cdr3_aa
-	TRBV6-5	TRBJ2-1	-	TGTGCCAGCAGGCGTCGGGGTCAATTCGTTGAGCAGTTCTTC	CASRRRGQFVEQFF
-	TRBV15	TRBJ2-7	TRBD2	TGTGCCACCAGCTACGGACTAGCATTTTCCCCCGAGCAGTACTTC	CATSYGLAFSPEQYF
-	TRBV5-6	TRBJ2-3	-	TGTGCCAGCGCTATCACAGATACGCAGTATTTT	CASAITDTQYF
-	TRBV2	TRBJ2-2	-	TGTGCCAGCAGGAGGGAGTGGGCCGGGGAGCTGTTTTTT	CASRREWAGELFF
-	TRBV19	TRBJ1-5	TRBD1	TGTGCCAGTAGGGATTTGGGACAGGGAAATCGGCCCCAGCATTTT	CASRDLGQGNRPQHF
-	TRBV29-1	TRBJ2-5	-	TGCAGCGTAGACAAGGCGGGAGAGACCCAGTACTTC	CSVDKAGETQYF
-	TRBV28	TRBJ2-3	-	TGTGCCAGCAGTTTCATATTAGCCCCAGATACGCAGTATTTT	CASSFILAPDTQYF
-	TRBV7-3	TRBJ1-1	TRBD1	TGTGCCAGCAGCCCCAACATTGGGACAGGGGGTTTCACTGAAGCTTTCTTT	CASSPNIGTGGFTEAFF
-	TRBV7-3	TRBJ2-1	TRBD2	TGTGCCAGCAGCTTAGAATTTGGAAGGGCGGGGGGAGGCAATGAGCAGTTCTTC	CASSLEFGRAGGGNEQFF
-	TRBV29-1	TRBJ1-4	TRBD1	TGCAGCGCCCCAGGGGGCGCTTATGAAAAACTGTTTTTT	CSAPGGAYEKLFF
-	TRBV7-2	TRBJ1-2	TRBD1	TGTGCCAGCAGCCCAGCCGGGACAGGGGGTACAAGCTACACCTTC	CASSPAGTGGTSYTF
-	TRBV28	TRBJ1-5	-	TGTGCCTCAAACGGAGCTGGGGCAAGCAATCAGCCCCAGCATTTT	CASNGAGASNQPQHF
-	TRBV27	TRBJ1-1	-	TGTGCCAGCAGTTTATCGGGGGGAGGGACCTTTGAAGCTTTCTTT	CASSLSGGGTFEAFF
-	TRBV5-4	TRBJ1-4	-	TGTGCCAGCAGCTTGGACGGGGGATGCAAACTGTTTTTT	CASSLDGGCKLFF
-	TRBV27	TRBJ2-5	TRBD2	TGTGCCAGCAGTCCTCGGGCGGGAGCTCAAGAGACCCAGTACTTC	CASSPRAGAQETQYF
-	TRBV10-3	TRBJ1-2	-	TGTGCCATCAGTGCGACAGGTAGTAACTATGGCTACACCTTC	CAISATGSNYGYTF
-	TRBV30	TRBJ1-5	-	TGTGCCTGGACGGGGGGGGCTAATCAGCCCCAGCATTTT	CAWTGGANQPQHF
-	TRBV27	TRBJ1-5	-	TGTGCCAGCAGTTTTACCGGGGGTTATCAGCCCCAGCATTTT	CASSFTGGYQPQHF
-	TRBV5-1	TRBJ1-2	TRBD1	TGCGCCAGCAGCACCCGGGACAGCGATGGCTACACCTTC	CASSTRDSDGYTF
-	TRBV7-9	TRBJ1-6	-	TGTGCCAGCAGCGACAATAATTCACCCCTCCACTTT	CASSDNNSPLHF
-	TRBV7-2	TRBJ2-4	TRBD1	TGTGCCAGCAGCTTAGCCTCAGGGGGCTGGATTGCCAAAAACATTCAGTACTTC	CASSLASGGWIAKNIQYF
-	TRBV28	TRBJ2-7	-	TGTGCCAGCAGTTTAAAACAGTACGAGCAGTACTTC	CASSLKQYEQYF
few	TRBV6-5	TRBJ1-1	-	TGTGCCGTACATTTGAACACTGAAGCTTTCTTT	CAVHLNTEAFF
-	TRBV10-1	TRBJ2-1	-	TGCGCCAGCAGTGGCCCGTCCCGGGACACAAGCTACAATGAGCAGTTCTTC	CASSGPSRDTSYNEQFF
-	TRBV29-1	TRBJ2-7	-	TGCAGCGTTTCCGGACTTGGCAGCTACGAGCAGTACTTC	CSVSGLGSYEQYF
-	TRBV2	TRBJ1-1	TRBD1	TGTGCCAGCAGTCGGGACAGACGAATGAACACTGAAGCTTTCTTT	CASSRDRRMNTEAFF
-	TRBV9	TRBJ2-2	TRBD1	TGTGCCAGCAGCGCAATCCGGACAGGGGTCTCTAACACCGGGGAGCTGTTTTTT	CASSAIRTGVSNTGELFF
-	TRBV7-9	TRBJ2-1	-	TGTGCCAGCAGCTTACGCGACTCGAGCTCCTACAATGAGCAGTTCTTC	CASSLRDSSSYNEQFF
-	TRBV6-1	TRBJ1-6	TRBD1	TGTGCCAGCAGTGGAGGAATACCGGGACAGGGTAATTCACCCCTCCACTTT	CASSGGIPGQGNSPLHF
-	TRBV4-2	TRBJ2-3	-	TGTGCCAGCCGAGGAGGGAATACGCAGTATTTT	CASRGGNTQYF
-	TRBV29-1	TRBJ1-3	-	TGCAGCGTTGGACAAGTCTCTGGAAACACCATATATTTT	CSVGQVSGNTIYF
-	TRBV6-1	TRBJ2-5	TRBD1	TGTGCCAGCCATGACAGGGGGAATCCCTCCGAGACCCAGTACTTC	CASHDRGNPSETQYF
-	TRBV29-1	TRBJ2-5	-	TGCAGCGTTGAAGGCGTTTTCAGCGGGCGAGAGACCCAGTACTTC	CSVEGVFSGRETQYF
-	TRBV6-6	TRBJ1-1	-	TGTGCCAGCAGTTACCCCTCAGGTGAAGCTTTCTTT	CASSYPSGEAFF
-	TRBV6-1	TRBJ1-1	-	TGTGCCACCGTCGGCCGCTCGGGGGCTGAAGCTTTCTTT	CATVGRSGAEAFF
few	TRBV4-1	TRBJ1-6	TRBD1	TGCGCCAGCAGCCAAGAACGACAGGGGGTTGGTAATTCACCCCTCCACTTT	CASSQERQGVGNSPLHF
once	TRBV30	TRBJ1-1	-	TGTGCCTGGCAGGGCGCTGAAGCTTTCTTT	CAWQGAEAFF
-	TRBV5-4	TRBJ1-4	TRBD1	TGTGCCAGCAGCTGGGGGTCGGGGACAGGGGATGAAAAACTGTTTTTT	CASSWGSGTGDEKLFF
-	TRBV28	TRBJ2-3	TRBD1	TGTGCCAGCAGTGCCCGGACAGGGTACGCAGATACGCAGTATTTT	CASSARTGYADTQYF
-	TRBV5-6	TRBJ2-7	-	TGTGCCAGCAGATTAATGGGGCAGCTTCCCTACGAGCAGTACTTC	CASRLMGQLPYEQYF
-	TRBV13	TRBJ2-5	TRBD2	TGTGCCAGCAGCCAAAGGACTAGCGGGGCCCAAGAGACCCAGTACTTC	CASSQRTSGAQETQYF
-	TRBV11-2	TRBJ1-1	-	TGTGCCAGCAGCTTGGCTGGCTTGGACACTGAAGCTTTCTTT	CASSLAGLDTEAFF
-	TRBV10-2	TRBJ1-6	-	TGCGCCAGCAGTGAGTCTTCGAGCGCAAATAATTCACCCCTCCACTTT	CASSESSSANNSPLHF